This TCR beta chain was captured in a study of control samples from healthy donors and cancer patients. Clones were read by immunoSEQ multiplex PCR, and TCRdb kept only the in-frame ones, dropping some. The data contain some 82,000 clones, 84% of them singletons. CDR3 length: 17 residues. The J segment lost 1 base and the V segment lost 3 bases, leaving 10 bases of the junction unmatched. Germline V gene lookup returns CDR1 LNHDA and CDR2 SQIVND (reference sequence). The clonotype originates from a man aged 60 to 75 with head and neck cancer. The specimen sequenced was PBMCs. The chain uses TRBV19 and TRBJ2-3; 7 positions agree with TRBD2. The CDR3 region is CASSIWTRAGGTDTQYF. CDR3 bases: TGTGCCAGTAGTATTTGGACCCGGGCGGGAGGCACAGATACGCAGTATTTT. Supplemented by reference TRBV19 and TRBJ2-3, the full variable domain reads DGGITQSPKYLFRKEGQNVTLSCEQNLNHDAMYWYRQDPGQGLRLIYYSQIVNDFQKGDIAEGYSVSREKKESFPLTVTSAQKNPTAFYLCASSIWTRAGGTDTQYFGPGTRLTVL.